This T cell receptor beta chain was recovered during a study of blood T cell repertoires in COVID-19. Study background: T cells, B-cell-depleted T cells, or PBMCs supplied cDNA or gDNA.

Under the authors' procedure: Reference gene primer amplification gave nucleated cell count estimates. Sequencing used immunoSEQ multiplex PCR; TCRdb keeps in-frame clones, though not all of them. The V and J calls and clone size are taken from that table; D and trimming were inferred from the DNA. The sample consists of approximately 350,000 clones, about 93% of them appearing once. CDR3 length: 17 residues. The V and J ends lost 1 base and 9 bases, in that order; junction bases with no gene match: 8. The germline V gene has CDR1 LNHDA and CDR2 SQIVND (reference sequence). The chain combines TRBV19 with TRBJ2-1; TRBD2 matches 14 bases. This clonotype originated in a woman younger than 30 who had recovered from COVID-19. Sequences were obtained from peripheral blood. The CDR3 here is CASSIGEGLAGAIEQFF. CDR3 sequence (DNA): TGTGCCAGTAGTATAGGAGAGGGACTAGCGGGAGCTATTGAGCAGTTCTTC. The complete variable domain, with remaining parts taken from reference TRBV19 and TRBJ2-1, reads DGGITQSPKYLFRKEGQNVTLSCEQNLNHDAMYWYRQDPGQGLRLIYYSQIVNDFQKGDIAEGYSVSREKKESFPLTVTSAQKNPTAFYLCASSIGEGLAGAIEQFFGPGTRLTVL.